Below, 11 T cell receptor beta chains from the same sample are listed, as sequenced in a study of human T cells and chemical hapten exposure. Unfractionated whole blood served as the source for total RNA extraction. MiXCR, applied by TCRdb to the 5' RACE reads, yields one record per CDR3 protein. The repertoire includes roughly 81,000 distinct CDR3 sequences, around a sixth of them detected once, and almost 7% sits in the top ten. These receptor sequences come from a female donor in good health.

This chain links TRBV5-5 with TRBJ1-1; TRBD1 might be the D (5 bases). This CDR3 is 14 amino acids long. V was clipped by 4 bases and J by 2 bases, with 12 bases between them. Germline CDR1 SGHKS, CDR2 YYEKEE (reference sequence). This CDR3 reads CASSTRQTNTEAFF. In nucleotides, the CDR3 is TGTGCCAGCAGCACGAGACAGACCAACACTGAAGCTTTCTTT.

The chain links TRBV29-1 to TRBJ2-4; 9 nucleotides agree with TRBD1. Germline loops: CDR1 SQVTM, CDR2 ANQGSEA. The J segment lost 5 bases and the V segment lost 6 bases, leaving 2 bases of the junction unmatched. This CDR3 is built from 12 residues. CDR3 sequence (DNA): TGCAGCGTCCGGGACAGGGAAAACATTCAGTACTTC. Amino acid sequence: CSVRDRENIQYF.

This clonotype was found many times. V is TRBV28 and J is TRBJ1-1; 10 bases are shared with TRBD1. Germline V gives CDR1 MDHEN, CDR2 SYDVKM. J was trimmed by 5 bases and V by 5 bases; bases with no gene match: 5. The CDR3 is made up of 14 amino acids. CDR3 in amino acids: CASSHGQGGTEAFF. The DNA of the CDR3 is TGTGCCAGCAGTCACGGACAGGGGGGAACTGAAGCTTTCTTT.

The genes are TRBV13 and TRBJ1-4; unclear D gene. CDR3 length: 16 amino acids. Looked up from germline, CDR1 is PRHDT and CDR2 is FYEKMQ (reference sequence). V gave up 5 bases and J gave up 2 bases, with 15 bases separating them. CDR3 nucleotides: TGTGCCAGCAGCCACTCTGGAGGCTTCACTAATGAAAAACTGTTTTTT. Amino acid sequence: CASSHSGGFTNEKLFF.

This clonotype was seen a few times. The rearrangement joins TRBV7-2 to TRBJ2-1, with no clear D. Trimming took 6 bases from V and 5 from J, leaving 11 bases between them. The CDR3 runs 13 residues. Germline CDR1 reads SGHTA; CDR2 reads FQGNSA. The CDR3 DNA sequence: TGTGCCAGCAGTCTAGTCATCAACAATGAGCAGTTCTTC. Protein: CASSLVINNEQFF.

This clonotype was seen a handful of times. The V and J genes are TRBV7-8 and TRBJ1-1; D call uncertain. Between the trimmed V and J ends, which lost 0 bases and 5 bases, there was a span of 7 bases. The CDR3 has 13 amino acids. Germline CDR1 and CDR2: SGHVS and FQNEAQ. The CDR3 is CASSLAGKTEAFF. CDR3 sequence (DNA): TGTGCCAGCAGCTTAGCGGGGAAGACTGAAGCTTTCTTT.

This clonotype was counted between two and nine times. This rearrangement joins TRBV12-3 or TRBV12-4 to TRBJ1-1; the D is unclear. The CDR3 runs to 14 residues. V gave up 4 bases and J gave up 8 bases, with 17 bases separating them. CDR3 residues: CASSSRLAITEAFF. CDR3 coding DNA: TGTGCCAGCAGTTCCCGATTGGCTATCACCGAAGCTTTCTTT.

The gene calls are TRBV7-8 and TRBJ1-1, with 7 bases identical to TRBD1. Germline V gene data show CDR1 as SGHVS and CDR2 as FQNEAQ. The CDR3 is 13 amino acids. Trimming cost V 4 bases and J 6 bases; bases outside gene matches: 5. For the CDR3, the DNA is TGTGCCAGCAGCTCTAGGACAGGACCTGAAGCTTTCTTT. As protein: CASSSRTGPEAFF.

The chain recombines TRBV5-1 with TRBJ2-1, with a weak D call TRBD2 (5 bases). V shed 0 bases and J shed 1 base, with 11 bases lying between them. The CDR3 covers 16 residues. The germline CDR1 and CDR2 sequences are SGHRS and YFSETQ. In DNA form, the CDR3 reads TGCGCCAGCAGCTTGGTGATGCGGGCTTCCTACAATGAGCAGTTCTTC. Its translation: CASSLVMRASYNEQFF. The whole variable domain, remainder taken from reference TRBV5-1 and TRBJ2-1, is KAGVTQTPRYLIKTRGQQVTLSCSPISGHRSVSWYQQTPGQGLQFLFEYFSETQRNKGNFPGRFSGRQFSNSRSEMNVSTLELGDSALYLCASSLVMRASYNEQFFGPGTRLTVL.

This clonotype was counted between two and nine times. The gene calls are TRBV6-1 and TRBJ1-2; D is unclear. In germline, CDR1 is MNHNS, CDR2 SASEGT. The CDR3 length is 13 residues. Trimming cost V 2 bases and J 2 bases, with 6 bases left between them. CDR3 DNA sequence: TGTGCCAGCAGTGAAATGGGGAACTATGGCTACACCTTC. Residues: CASSEMGNYGYTF.

This chain links TRBV28 with TRBJ1-3; D remains ambiguous. The CDR3 covers 10 residues. The V and J ends lost 7 bases and 3 bases respectively, with 1 base between them. The germline V gene encodes CDR1 MDHEN and CDR2 SYDVKM. CDR3 region: CASIGNTIYF. Written as DNA, the CDR3 is TGTGCCAGCATTGGAAACACCATATATTTT.